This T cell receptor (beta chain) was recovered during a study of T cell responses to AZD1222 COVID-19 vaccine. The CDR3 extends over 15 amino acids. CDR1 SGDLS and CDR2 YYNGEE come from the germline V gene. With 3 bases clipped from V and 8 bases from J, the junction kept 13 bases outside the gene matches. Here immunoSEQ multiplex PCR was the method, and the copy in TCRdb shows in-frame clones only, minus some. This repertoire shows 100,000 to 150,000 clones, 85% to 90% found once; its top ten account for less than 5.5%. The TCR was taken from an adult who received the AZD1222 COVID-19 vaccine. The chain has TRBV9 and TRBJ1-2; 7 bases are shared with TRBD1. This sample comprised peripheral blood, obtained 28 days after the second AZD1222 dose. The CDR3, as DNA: TGTGCCAGCAGCGCGCGCCGGGACAGTCCGTCGGGCTACACCTTC. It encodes CASSARRDSPSGYTF.